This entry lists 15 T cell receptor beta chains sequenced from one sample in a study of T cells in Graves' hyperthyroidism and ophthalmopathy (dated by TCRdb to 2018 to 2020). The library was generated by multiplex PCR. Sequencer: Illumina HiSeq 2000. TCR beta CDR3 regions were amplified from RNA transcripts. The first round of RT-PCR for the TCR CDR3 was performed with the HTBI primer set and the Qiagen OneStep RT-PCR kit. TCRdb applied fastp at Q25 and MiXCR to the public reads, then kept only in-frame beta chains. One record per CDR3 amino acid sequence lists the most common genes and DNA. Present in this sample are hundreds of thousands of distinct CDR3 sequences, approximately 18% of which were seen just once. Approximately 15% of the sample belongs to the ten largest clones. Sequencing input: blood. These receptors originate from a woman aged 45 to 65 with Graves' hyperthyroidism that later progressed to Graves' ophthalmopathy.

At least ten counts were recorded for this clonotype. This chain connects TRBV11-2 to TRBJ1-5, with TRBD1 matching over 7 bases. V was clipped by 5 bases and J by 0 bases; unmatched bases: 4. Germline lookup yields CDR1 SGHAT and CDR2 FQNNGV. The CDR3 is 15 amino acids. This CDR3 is CASSQTGHSNQPQHF. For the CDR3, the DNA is TGTGCCAGCAGCCAGACAGGGCATAGCAATCAGCCCCAGCATTTT. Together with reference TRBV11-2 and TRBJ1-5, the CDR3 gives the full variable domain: EAGVAQSPRYKIIEKRQSVAFWCNPISGHATLYWYQQILGQGPKLLIQFQNNGVVDDSQLPKDRFSAERLKGVDSTLKIQPAKLEDSAVYLCASSQTGHSNQPQHFGDGTRLSIL.

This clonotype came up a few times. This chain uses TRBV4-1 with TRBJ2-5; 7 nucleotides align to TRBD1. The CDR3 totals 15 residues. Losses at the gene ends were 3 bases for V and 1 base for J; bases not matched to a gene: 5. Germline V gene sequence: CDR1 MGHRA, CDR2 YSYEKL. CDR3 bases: TGCGCCAGCAGCCAGATCGGACAGGCCCAAGAGACCCAGTACTTC. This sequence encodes CASSQIGQAQETQYF.

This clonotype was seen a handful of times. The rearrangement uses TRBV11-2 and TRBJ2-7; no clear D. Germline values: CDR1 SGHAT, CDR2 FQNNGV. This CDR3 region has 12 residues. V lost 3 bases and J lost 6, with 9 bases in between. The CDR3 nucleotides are TGTGCCAGCAGCTTGCTCCCTGGCGAGCAGTACTTC. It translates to CASSLLPGEQYF.

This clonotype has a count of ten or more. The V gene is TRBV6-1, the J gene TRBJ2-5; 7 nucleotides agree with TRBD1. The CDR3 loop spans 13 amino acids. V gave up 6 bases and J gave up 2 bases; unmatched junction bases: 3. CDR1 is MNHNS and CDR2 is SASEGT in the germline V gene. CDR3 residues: CASRPTGQETQYF. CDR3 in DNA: TGTGCCAGCAGACCGACAGGGCAAGAGACCCAGTACTTC.

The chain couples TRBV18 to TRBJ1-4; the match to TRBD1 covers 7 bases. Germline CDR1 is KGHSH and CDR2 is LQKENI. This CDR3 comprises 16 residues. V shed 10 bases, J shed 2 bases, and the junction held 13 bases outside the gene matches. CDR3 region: CATAGDREGTNEKLFF. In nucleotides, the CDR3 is TGTGCCACCGCGGGGGACAGAGAAGGGACTAATGAAAAACTGTTTTTT. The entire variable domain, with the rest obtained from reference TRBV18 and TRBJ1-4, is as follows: NAGVMQNPRHLVRRRGQEARLRCSPMKGHSHVYWYRQLPEEGLKFMVYLQKENIIDESGMPKERFSAEFPKEGPSILRIQQVVRGDSAAYFCATAGDREGTNEKLFFGSGTQLSVL.

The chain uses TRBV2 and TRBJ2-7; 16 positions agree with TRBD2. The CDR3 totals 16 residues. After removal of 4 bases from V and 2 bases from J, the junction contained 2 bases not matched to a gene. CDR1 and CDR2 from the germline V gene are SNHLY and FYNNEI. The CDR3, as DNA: TGTGCCAGCAGTGGTGGGACTAGCGGGAGGGCCTACGAGCAGTACTTC. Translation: CASSGGTSGRAYEQYF.

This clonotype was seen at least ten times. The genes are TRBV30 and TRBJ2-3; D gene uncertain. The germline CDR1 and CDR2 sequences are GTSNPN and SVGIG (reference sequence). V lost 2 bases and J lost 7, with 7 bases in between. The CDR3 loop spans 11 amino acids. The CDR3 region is CAWSRTYTQYF. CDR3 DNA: TGTGCCTGGAGTAGGACGTATACGCAGTATTTT.

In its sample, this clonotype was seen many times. The CDR3 is CASSFGLAGITDTQYF. The CDR3 DNA follows: TGTGCCAGCAGCTTCGGACTAGCGGGGATCACAGATACGCAGTATTTT. The chain couples TRBV7-2 to TRBJ2-3; TRBD2 matches at 12 bases. This CDR3 spans 16 amino acids. Looked up from germline, CDR1 is SGHTA and CDR2 is FQGNSA. The V segment lost 3 bases and the J segment 2 bases; nucleotides outside the gene matches: 3.

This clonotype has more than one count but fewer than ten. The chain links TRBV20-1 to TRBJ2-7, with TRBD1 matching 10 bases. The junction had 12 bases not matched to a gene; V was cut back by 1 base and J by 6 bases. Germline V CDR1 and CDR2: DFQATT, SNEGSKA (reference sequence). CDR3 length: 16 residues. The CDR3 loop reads CSARARDRGTFVEQYF. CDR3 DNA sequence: TGCAGTGCTAGAGCCCGGGACAGGGGCACGTTCGTCGAGCAGTACTTC.

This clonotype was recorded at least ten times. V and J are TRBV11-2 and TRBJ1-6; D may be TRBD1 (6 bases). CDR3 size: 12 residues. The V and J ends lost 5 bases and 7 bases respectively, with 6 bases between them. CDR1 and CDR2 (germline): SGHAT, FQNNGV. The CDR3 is CASSGQNSPLHF. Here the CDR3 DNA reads TGTGCCAGCAGCGGACAGAATTCACCCCTCCACTTT. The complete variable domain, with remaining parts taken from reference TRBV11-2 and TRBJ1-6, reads EAGVAQSPRYKIIEKRQSVAFWCNPISGHATLYWYQQILGQGPKLLIQFQNNGVVDDSQLPKDRFSAERLKGVDSTLKIQPAKLEDSAVYLCASSGQNSPLHFGNGTRLTVT.

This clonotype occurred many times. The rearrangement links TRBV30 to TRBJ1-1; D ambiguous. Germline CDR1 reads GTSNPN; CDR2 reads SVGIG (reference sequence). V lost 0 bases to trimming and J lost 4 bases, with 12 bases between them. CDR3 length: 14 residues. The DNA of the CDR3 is TGTGCCTGGAGTGTACCCGGCAGGAGCACTGAAGCTTTCTTT. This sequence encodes CAWSVPGRSTEAFF.

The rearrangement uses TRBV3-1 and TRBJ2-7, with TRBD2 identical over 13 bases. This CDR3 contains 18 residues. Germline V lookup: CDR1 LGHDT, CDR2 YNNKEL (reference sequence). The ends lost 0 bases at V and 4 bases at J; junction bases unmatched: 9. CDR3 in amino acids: CASSQDITSGGAPYEQYF. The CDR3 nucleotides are TGTGCCAGCAGCCAAGATATTACTAGCGGGGGGGCCCCGTACGAGCAGTACTTC.

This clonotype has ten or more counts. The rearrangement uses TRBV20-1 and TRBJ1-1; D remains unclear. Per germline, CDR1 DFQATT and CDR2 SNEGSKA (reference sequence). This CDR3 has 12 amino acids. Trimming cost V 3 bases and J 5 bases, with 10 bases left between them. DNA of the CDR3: TGCAGTGCTAGCGACGGAAGAACTGAAGCTTTCTTT. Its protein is CSASDGRTEAFF.

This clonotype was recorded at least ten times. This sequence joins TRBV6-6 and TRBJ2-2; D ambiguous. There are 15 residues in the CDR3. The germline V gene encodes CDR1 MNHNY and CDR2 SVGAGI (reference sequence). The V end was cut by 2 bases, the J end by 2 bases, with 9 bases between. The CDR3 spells CASSYNTRNTGELFF. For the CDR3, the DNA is TGTGCCAGCAGTTACAACACTCGTAACACCGGGGAGCTGTTTTTT.

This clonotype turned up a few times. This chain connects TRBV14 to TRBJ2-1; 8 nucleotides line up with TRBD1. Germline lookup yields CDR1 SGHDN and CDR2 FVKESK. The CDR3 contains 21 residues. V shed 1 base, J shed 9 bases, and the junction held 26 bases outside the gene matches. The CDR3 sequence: CASSQVSMWPHTGTGSSEQFF. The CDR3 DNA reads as TGTGCCAGCAGCCAAGTTTCTATGTGGCCGCACACCGGGACAGGTAGTAGTGAGCAGTTCTTC.